This T cell receptor (beta chain) was documented in a study of cytomegalovirus exposure and HLA in healthy donors. Germline CDR1 reads SGHNT; CDR2 reads YYREEE (reference sequence). J was trimmed by 7 bases and V by 4 bases; bases with no gene match: 7. CDR3 length: 15 residues. The PCR had 60 Vbeta and 13 Jbeta primers. Some clones are missing from TCRdb's copy, which holds only in-frame ones; the method was immunoSEQ multiplex PCR. The sample has 120,000 or so clones, 74% seen once; the top ten hold almost 6%. The rearrangement links TRBV5-4 to TRBJ2-1, with 11 bases aligning to TRBD1. The sample was PBMCs. The clonotype comes from a woman between 45 and 65 years old in good health and CMV-seropositive. The CDR3 region has the DNA TGTGCCAGCAGCACCGGACAGGGGGCAGGTAATGAGCAGTTCTTC. Translating gives CASSTGQGAGNEQFF.